This TCR beta chain was recorded in a study of low-dose radiotherapy and immunotherapy resistance in tumors. Study-wide background: A dose of 300 mg of oral aspirin was taken by patients daily for four cycles from cycle 1 day 1.

This clonotype has more than one count but fewer than ten. Gene-specific TRAV and TRBV primers were used for first-strand cDNA, covering alpha and beta chains. The authors amplified TCRs for 20 to 25 PCR cycles with a constant-region primer and a V-primer adapter. TCRdb reprocessed the reads with MiXCR, giving one entry per CDR3 protein. The data contain roughly 40,000 distinct CDR3 sequences, 20% to 25% of them singletons. Trimming removed 3 bases from V and 3 bases from J; junction bases left unmatched: 9. The length of the CDR3 is 15 residues. Germline values: CDR1 SGDLS, CDR2 YYNGEE. Specified time point: after trial treatment. As for treatment: LDRT plus nivolumab, ipilimumab, low-dose cyclophosphamide and aspirin (RACIN trial).

This sequence was found in a male donor with prostate cancer. The sequences come from PBMCs, collected after low-dose radiotherapy plus immunotherapy. The J gene is TRBJ2-7, the V gene TRBV9, with 7 bases aligning to TRBD1. Here the CDR3 reads CASSGPGTVNYEQYF. The CDR3 DNA reads TGTGCCAGCAGCGGCCCCGGGACAGTGAACTACGAGCAGTACTTC. The variable domain in full, completed from reference TRBV9 and TRBJ2-7, reads DSGVTQTPKHLITATGQRVTLRCSPRSGDLSVYWYQQSLDQGLQFLIQYYNGEERAKGNILERFSAQQFPDLHSELNLSSLELGDSALYFCASSGPGTVNYEQYFGPGTRLTVT.